The 3 T cell receptor beta chains in this list originate from one sample, sequenced in a study of response to subunit inactivated influenza vaccine. TCRdb redid the calling of the RT-PCR reads with MiXCR, one entry per CDR3 protein. The sample has 300,000 to 350,000 distinct CDR3 sequences, 22% seen once; the top ten hold 10%. The sequenced sample was PBMCs from blood, obtained less than 22 months after vaccination. These receptors came from a man between 50 and 69 years old who received an inactivated influenza vaccine.

This clonotype was picked up a small number of times. The rearrangement links TRBV5-1 to TRBJ1-1; possibly TRBD1 for D (6 bases). Germline-derived CDR1 and CDR2 are SGHRS and YFSETQ. CDR3 length: 15 amino acids. Between the trimmed V and J ends, which lost 1 base and 1 base, there was a span of 11 bases. The CDR3 coding sequence is TGCGCCAGCAGCTTGAGGCCGACAGGGAACACTGAAGCTTTCTTT. Protein product: CASSLRPTGNTEAFF.

This chain joins TRBV19 and TRBJ1-1; D is possibly TRBD1 (5 bases). CDR1 and CDR2 (germline): LNHDA, SQIVND (reference sequence). V was cut by 2 bases and J by 1 base, with 8 bases left in between. This CDR3 spans 14 amino acids. Here the CDR3 DNA reads TGTGCCAGTAGTATAAGGGGCAGGAACACTGAAGCTTTCTTT. Protein sequence: CASSIRGRNTEAFF.

The V and J genes are TRBV12-3 or TRBV12-4 and TRBJ1-1, with a possible D match to TRBD1 (5 bases). V was pared by 7 bases and J by 0 bases, with 12 bases between. The CDR3 totals 14 residues. CDR3 in DNA: TGTGCCAGCACCTCACAGGTATTGAACACTGAAGCTTTCTTT. It translates to CASTSQVLNTEAFF.